There are many counts of the clone carrying this T cell receptor beta chain. Its antigen is currently unknown. These data come from a study of human T cells and chemical hapten exposure. Study results and limitations: Given that the donors had alopecia, their immune response may differ from that seen in healthy people. TCRs above 1 in 1000 frequency did not change with DPC sensitization.

Time point described: patch test 3, about 24 weeks after DPC sensitization. Sample treatment: therapeutic diphenylcyclopropenone sensitization with weekly scalp DPC. Unfractionated whole blood served as the source for total RNA extraction. A single record per CDR3 protein comes from TCRdb applying MiXCR to the RACE reads. This sample has around 40,000 distinct CDR3 sequences, with more than 9.5% found just once. Sequencing used whole blood, obtained in connection with sensitization to the hapten diphenylcyclopropenone (DPC). The clonotype was recovered from a middle-aged woman with alopecia areata. Some clones in this sample may be carry-over from other donors' samples.

CDR3 sequence reads: CASSTGTGTYEQYF. DNA of the CDR3: TGTGCCAGCAGTACCGGGACAGGGACCTACGAGCAGTACTTC. The chain uses TRBV6-1 and TRBJ2-7; 9 bases match TRBD1. V was clipped by 5 bases and J by 2 bases; unmatched bases: 4. From germline, CDR1 is MNHNS and CDR2 SASEGT. There are 14 residues in the CDR3.